This T cell receptor (beta chain) was sequenced for a study of T cell responses to AZD1222 COVID-19 vaccine. Here immunoSEQ multiplex PCR was the method, and the copy in TCRdb shows in-frame clones only, minus some. The sample consists of some 150,000 clones, about 86% of them appearing once. Germline-derived CDR1 and CDR2 are MGHRA and YSYEKL. Unmatched junction bases numbered 12, after V lost 0 bases and J lost 4 bases. The CDR3 runs 17 residues. Researchers grouped second doses given at about 4 or about 12 weeks into one pool. Findings and limits, study-wide: White British people made up most donors, females outnumbered males, and clonal diversity was possibly underestimated. Reportedly, close to half of spike-specific TCRs are directed against unmutated variant regions. At baseline, seropositivity was found in only a handful of AZD1222 recipients.

On this clone: What it binds is unknown.

The chain employs TRBV4-1 and TRBJ2-7; 7 nucleotides line up with TRBD2. This clonotype originated in an adult who received the AZD1222 COVID-19 vaccine. Sequencing used peripheral blood, obtained 28 days after the second AZD1222 dose. The CDR3 spells CASSQDESAGDQYEQYF. The CDR3 DNA sequence: TGCGCCAGCAGCCAAGATGAGAGCGCGGGGGATCAATACGAGCAGTACTTC.